The 22 T cell receptor beta chains below all came from one sample that was sequenced in a study of blood T cell repertoires in COVID-19. Method: immunoSEQ multiplex PCR; TCRdb's copy keeps in-frame clones and lacks some. Among about 140,000 clones listed, more than 70% were seen once. The sequenced material came from PBMCs or T cells enriched from blood (not recorded which). Receptors were obtained from a man aged 40-55 years with acute COVID-19.

The chain carries TRBV7-2 and TRBJ2-1, with 13 bases aligning to TRBD2. Germline assignment: CDR1 SGHTA and CDR2 FQGNSA. The junction had 10 bases not matched to a gene; V was cut back by 5 bases and J by 0 bases. The CDR3 is made up of 19 amino acids. The CDR3 spells CASSLVGLAGLSSYNEQFF. The CDR3 DNA reads TGTGCCAGCAGCCTAGTGGGACTAGCGGGACTGAGCTCCTACAATGAGCAGTTCTTC.

This clone was observed a few times. V is TRBV28 and J is TRBJ1-5, with D possibly TRBD1 on 6 matching bases. Germline CDR1 reads MDHEN; CDR2 reads SYDVKM. This CDR3 is built from 16 residues. V lost 7 bases and J lost 4, with 20 bases in between. The CDR3 DNA is TGTGCCAGCACCTGGACCAGGGGAGTTGGGAATCAGCCCCAGCATTTT. As protein: CASTWTRGVGNQPQHF.

V and J are TRBV10-3 and TRBJ2-7; D gene unclear. Looked up from germline, CDR1 is ENHRY and CDR2 is SYGVKD. This CDR3 has 12 amino acids. With 3 bases removed from V and 8 bases from J, the gap between germline ends came to 11 bases. CDR3 in amino acids: CAISDTSMKQYF. CDR3 DNA: TGTGCCATCAGTGACACCAGTATGAAGCAGTACTTC.

This chain uses TRBV19 with TRBJ1-2, with a tentative D call TRBD1 (5 bases). The V end was cut by 6 bases, the J end by 4 bases, with 18 bases between. There are 15 residues in the CDR3. Germline-derived CDR1 and CDR2 are LNHDA and SQIVND (reference sequence). CDR3 region: CASSLRWGSGYGYTF. CDR3 nucleotides: TGTGCCAGTAGCCTCCGCTGGGGCTCTGGCTATGGCTACACCTTC.

The V call is TRBV6-5, the J call TRBJ1-5; possibly TRBD1 for D (5 bases). Per the germline V gene, CDR1 is MNHEY and CDR2 is SVGAGI. This CDR3 contains 15 residues. V lost 6 bases, J lost 3 bases, and 15 bases lay in between. Here the CDR3 DNA reads TGTGCCAGCAGCCCCGACAGAAGCCCCAATCAGCCCCAGCATTTT. Its translation is CASSPDRSPNQPQHF.

The CDR3 protein is CASSQDIGSEQYF. CDR3 nucleotide sequence: TGCGCCAGCAGCCAAGATATTGGCAGCGAGCAGTACTTC. The V gene is TRBV4-3, the J gene TRBJ2-7, with unresolved D. This CDR3 has 13 residues. Germline V CDR1 and CDR2: LGHNA, YSLEER. Trimming cost V 0 bases and J 6 bases, with 9 bases left between them.

This clone was picked up one time. The chain employs TRBV2 and TRBJ2-1, with 8 positions matching TRBD1. The CDR3 has 14 residues. Germline values: CDR1 SNHLY, CDR2 FYNNEI. The trim removed 3 bases at V and 7 bases at J, leaving 5 bases unmatched. Here the CDR3 reads CASSDPGGKNEQFF. The CDR3 DNA sequence: TGTGCCAGCAGTGATCCAGGGGGCAAGAATGAGCAGTTCTTC.

The chain couples TRBV12-3 or TRBV12-4 to TRBJ1-1; no clear D gene. This CDR3 spans 12 amino acids. Trimming took 3 bases from V and 5 from J, leaving 7 bases between them. CDR3 sequence: CASSFAETEAFF. The CDR3 bases are TGTGCCAGCAGTTTTGCGGAAACTGAAGCTTTCTTT.

This clone was counted a single time. The gene calls are TRBV3-1 (or the pseudogene TRBV3-2) and TRBJ2-7; 7 nucleotides line up with TRBD1. The CDR3 covers 13 residues. The V segment lost 2 bases and the J segment 10 bases; nucleotides outside the gene matches: 8. CDR1 is LGHDT, CDR2 YNNKEL, per germline (reference sequence). CDR3 DNA: TGTGCCAGCAGCCAAAGTCAGAGGACAGGACAGTACTTC. This encodes CASSQSQRTGQYF.

The chain links TRBV27 to TRBJ2-1; D perhaps matches TRBD1 (6 bases). The CDR3 loop spans 18 amino acids. Germline V CDR1 and CDR2: MNHEY, SMNVEV (reference sequence). Trimming removed 5 bases from V and 7 bases from J, with 27 bases in between. CDR3 protein: CASSTRRGGERGRNEQFF. The CDR3 DNA sequence: TGTGCCAGCAGTACCAGGAGAGGGGGAGAGAGAGGTAGAAATGAGCAGTTCTTC.

In DNA form, the CDR3 reads TGTGCCATCAGTCCAGAGGGCCCGAACACCGGGGAGCTGTTTTTT. Its protein product is CAISPEGPNTGELFF. The chain couples TRBV10-3 to TRBJ2-2, with D possibly being TRBD2 (5 bases). From germline, CDR1 is ENHRY and CDR2 SYGVKD. Deletions cut 5 bases from V and 0 bases from J, with 10 bases between. CDR3 length: 15 amino acids.

This clone has just a few counts. The chain combines TRBV7-2 with TRBJ2-3; 8 bases align to TRBD2. Germline V CDR1 and CDR2: SGHTA, FQGNSA. V lost 1 base and J lost 5; bases outside the gene matches: 5. The CDR3 loop spans 15 amino acids. DNA for the CDR3: TGTGCCAGCAGCTTAGTCGGGGGGGCAGGAGATACGCAGTATTTT. Its protein product is CASSLVGGAGDTQYF.

The chain recombines TRBV18 with TRBJ1-3; 7 nucleotides agree with TRBD1. The CDR3 totals 16 residues. The J segment lost 0 bases and the V segment lost 5 bases, leaving 7 bases of the junction unmatched. CDR1 is KGHSH, CDR2 LQKENI, per germline. CDR3 sequence reads: CASSTVRQGSGNTIYF. DNA of the CDR3: TGTGCCAGCTCAACCGTCCGACAGGGCTCTGGAAACACCATATATTTT.

The V and J genes are TRBV19 and TRBJ2-3, with TRBD2 matching 7 bases. In germline, CDR1 is LNHDA, CDR2 SQIVND (reference sequence). V gave up 5 bases and J gave up 4 bases; unmatched junction bases: 9. The CDR3 covers 15 residues. The CDR3, as DNA: TGTGCCAGTAGTTGGAGCGGGAAGTGGGCAGATACGCAGTATTTT. It codes for CASSWSGKWADTQYF.

The rearrangement joins TRBV19 to TRBJ1-5; tentatively, D is TRBD1 (6 bases). CDR3 length: 17 residues. Germline V CDR1 and CDR2: LNHDA, SQIVND (reference sequence). The V end was cut by 3 bases, the J end by 0 bases, with 15 bases between. CDR3 in amino acids: CASSIDRFPYSNQPQHF. Here the CDR3 DNA reads TGTGCCAGTAGTATTGACAGGTTCCCCTATAGCAATCAGCCCCAGCATTTT.

The chain employs TRBV11-2 and TRBJ1-2; D call uncertain. Germline V gene sequence: CDR1 SGHAT, CDR2 FQNNGV. V lost 3 bases, J lost 8 bases, and 10 bases lay in between. The CDR3 length is 12 residues. The CDR3 sequence: CASSLTGYGYTF. The CDR3 DNA reads TGTGCCAGCAGCTTGACCGGGTACGGCTACACCTTC.

The chain combines TRBV30 with TRBJ1-1; TRBD1 aligns across 7 bases. Unmatched junction bases numbered 1, after V lost 0 bases and J lost 3 bases. From germline, CDR1 is GTSNPN and CDR2 SVGIG (reference sequence). The CDR3 has 13 amino acids. CDR3 protein: CAWSVGTDTEAFF. As DNA, the CDR3 is TGTGCCTGGAGTGTTGGGACAGACACTGAAGCTTTCTTT.

The gene calls are TRBV6-5 and TRBJ2-2; 8 nucleotides align to TRBD1. Germline CDR1 is MNHEY and CDR2 is SVGAGI. The CDR3 has 13 residues. The trim removed 10 bases at V and 6 bases at J, leaving 7 bases unmatched. CDR3 sequence: CAIGQGNPGELFF. In DNA form, the CDR3 reads TGTGCCATTGGACAGGGAAACCCCGGGGAGCTGTTTTTT.

The chain has TRBV30 and TRBJ1-4; 9 positions match TRBD1. Trimming removed 2 bases from V and 6 bases from J; junction bases left unmatched: 7. Germline values: CDR1 GTSNPN, CDR2 SVGIG (reference sequence). The CDR3 covers 15 residues. In nucleotides, the CDR3 is TGTGCCTGGAGTTTCCCCGGGACAGGGCATGAAAAACTGTTTTTT. The encoded protein is CAWSFPGTGHEKLFF.

The chain carries TRBV12-2 and TRBJ2-2; TRBD1 is the table's D call, not checked against the DNA. TRBV12-2 is annotated as a pseudogene. The CDR3 contains 16 residues. CDR3 protein: CASRLCDSPGPGELFF. CDR3 sequence (DNA): TGTGCAAGTCGCTTATGCGACAGCCCCGGCCCCGGGGAGCTGTTTTTT.

The J gene is TRBJ2-5, the V gene TRBV5-1; the D gene is possibly TRBD2 (6 bases). Trimming removed 0 bases from V and 0 bases from J, with 15 bases in between. This CDR3 spans 17 amino acids. Germline values: CDR1 SGHRS, CDR2 YFSETQ. The CDR3 region is CASSLGGGTTYQETQYF. Here the CDR3 DNA reads TGCGCCAGCAGCTTGGGAGGAGGGACGACGTACCAAGAGACCCAGTACTTC.

This clone showed up just once. The chain has TRBV7-9 and TRBJ2-3; a weak D match, TRBD2 (6 bases). The CDR3 extends over 16 amino acids. Trimming took 4 bases from V and 2 from J, leaving 16 bases between them. Germline V gene data show CDR1 as SEHNR and CDR2 as FQNEAQ (reference sequence). The CDR3 DNA reads as TGTGCCAGCAGCTCCGGGACTCGGGATATCACAGATACGCAGTATTTT. It codes for CASSSGTRDITDTQYF.